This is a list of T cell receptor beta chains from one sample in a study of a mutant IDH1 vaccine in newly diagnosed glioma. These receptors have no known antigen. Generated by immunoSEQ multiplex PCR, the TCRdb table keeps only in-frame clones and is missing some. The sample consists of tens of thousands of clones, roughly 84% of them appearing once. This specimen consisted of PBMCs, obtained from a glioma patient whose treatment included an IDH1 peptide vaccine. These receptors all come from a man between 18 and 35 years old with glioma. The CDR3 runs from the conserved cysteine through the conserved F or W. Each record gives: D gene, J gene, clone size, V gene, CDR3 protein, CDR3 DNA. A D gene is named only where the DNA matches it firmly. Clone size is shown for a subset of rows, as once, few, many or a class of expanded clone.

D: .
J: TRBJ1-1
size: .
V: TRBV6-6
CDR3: CASSPWSASGTEAFF
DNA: TGTGCCAGCAGCCCATGGTCGGCATCTGGCACTGAAGCTTTCTTT

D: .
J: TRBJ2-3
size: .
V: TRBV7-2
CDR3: CASSLRDTQYF
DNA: TGTGCCAGCAGCTTACGGGATACGCAGTATTTT

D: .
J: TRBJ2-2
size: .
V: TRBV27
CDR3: CASTAKGRGTGELFF
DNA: TGTGCCAGCACCGCAAAGGGGAGAGGAACCGGGGAGCTGTTTTTT

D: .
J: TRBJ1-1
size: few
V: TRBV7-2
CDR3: CASSLRVQALTEAFF
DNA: TGTGCCAGCAGCTTAAGGGTCCAGGCGCTCACTGAAGCTTTCTTT

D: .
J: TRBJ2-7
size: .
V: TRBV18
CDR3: CASSPGQGPYEQYF
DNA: TGTGCCAGCTCCCCAGGGCAGGGACCCTACGAGCAGTACTTC

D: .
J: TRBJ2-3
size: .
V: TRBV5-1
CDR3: CASSPLPGRDTQYF
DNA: TGCGCCAGCAGCCCACTACCGGGACGCGATACGCAGTATTTT

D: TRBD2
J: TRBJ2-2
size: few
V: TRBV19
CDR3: CASSPWGLAANTGELFF
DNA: TGTGCCAGTAGTCCTTGGGGACTAGCGGCGAACACCGGGGAGCTGTTTTTT

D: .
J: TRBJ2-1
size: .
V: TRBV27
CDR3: CASCDSTITYNEQFF
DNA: TGTGCCAGCTGTGACAGCACGATTACCTACAATGAGCAGTTCTTC

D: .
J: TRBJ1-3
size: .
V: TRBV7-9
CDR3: CASSLELVSGNTIYF
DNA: TGTGCCAGCAGCTTAGAACTTGTCTCTGGAAACACCATATATTTT

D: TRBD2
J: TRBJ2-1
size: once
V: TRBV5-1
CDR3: CASRQTSGEQFF
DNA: TGCGCCAGCAGGCAAACTAGCGGAGAGCAGTTCTTC

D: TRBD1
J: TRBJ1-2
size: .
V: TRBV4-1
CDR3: CASSQPGTANYGYTF
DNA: TGCGCCAGCAGCCAACCCGGGACAGCTAACTATGGCTACACCTTC

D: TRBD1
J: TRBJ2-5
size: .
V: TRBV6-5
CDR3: CASRPLGTGETQYF
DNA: TGTGCCAGCAGGCCACTCGGGACAGGGGAGACCCAGTACTTC

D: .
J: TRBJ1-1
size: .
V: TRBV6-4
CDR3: CASSEKANTEAFF
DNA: TGTGCCAGCAGTGAAAAGGCGAACACTGAAGCTTTCTTT

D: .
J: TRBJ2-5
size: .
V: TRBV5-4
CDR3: CASSTGLQETQYF
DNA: TGTGCCAGCAGCACTGGACTTCAAGAGACCCAGTACTTC

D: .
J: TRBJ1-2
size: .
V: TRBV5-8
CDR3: CASSLGQNYGYTF
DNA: TGTGCCAGCAGCTTGGGACAGAACTATGGCTACACCTTC

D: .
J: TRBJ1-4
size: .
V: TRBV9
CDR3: CASSVEAGSTNEKLFF
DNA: TGTGCCAGCAGCGTAGAGGCAGGTTCAACTAATGAAAAACTGTTTTTT

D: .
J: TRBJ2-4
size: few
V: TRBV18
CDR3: CASSKDRTKNIQYF
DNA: TGTGCCAGCTCAAAGGACAGAACCAAAAACATTCAGTACTTC

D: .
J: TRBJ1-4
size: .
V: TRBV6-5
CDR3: CASSYSWTGGQEKLFF
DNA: TGTGCCAGCAGTTACTCGTGGACCGGAGGGCAGGAAAAACTGTTTTTT

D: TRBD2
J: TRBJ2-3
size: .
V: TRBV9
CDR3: CASSVTSGSFVSADTQYF
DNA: TGTGCCAGCAGCGTGACTAGCGGGAGTTTTGTCTCGGCAGATACGCAGTATTTT

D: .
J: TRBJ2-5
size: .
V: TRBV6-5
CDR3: CASSYSAGTRQETQYF
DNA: TGTGCCAGCAGTTACTCGGCAGGGACCCGACAAGAGACCCAGTACTTC

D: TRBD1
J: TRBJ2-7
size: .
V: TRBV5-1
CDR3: CASSLGRTGIREQYF
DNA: TGCGCCAGCAGCTTGGGGAGGACAGGAATAAGGGAGCAGTACTTC

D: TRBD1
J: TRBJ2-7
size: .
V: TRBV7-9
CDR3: CASSPRQGYEQYF
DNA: TGTGCCAGCAGCCCCCGACAGGGCTACGAGCAGTACTTC

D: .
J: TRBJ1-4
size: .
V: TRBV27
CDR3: CASSLSGRREEKLFF
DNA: TGTGCCAGCAGTTTATCGGGCAGGAGAGAAGAAAAACTGTTTTTT

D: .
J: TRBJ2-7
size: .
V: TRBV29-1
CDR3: CSVEGTANGGEQYF
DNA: TGCAGCGTTGAGGGGACAGCCAACGGGGGGGAGCAGTACTTC

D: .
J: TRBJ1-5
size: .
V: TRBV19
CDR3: CASSLGTNNQPQHF
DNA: TGTGCCAGTAGCCTCGGGACAAACAATCAGCCCCAGCATTTT

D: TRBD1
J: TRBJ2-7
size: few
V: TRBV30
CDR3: CAWRTGTYEQYF
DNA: TGTGCCTGGAGGACAGGGACATACGAGCAGTACTTC

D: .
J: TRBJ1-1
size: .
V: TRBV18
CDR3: CASSRDMNTEAFF
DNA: TGTGCCAGCTCACGGGATATGAACACTGAAGCTTTCTTT

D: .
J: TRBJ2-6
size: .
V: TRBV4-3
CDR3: CASSQETGTGANVLTF
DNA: TGCGCCAGCAGCCAAGAAACAGGGACCGGGGCCAACGTCCTGACTTTC

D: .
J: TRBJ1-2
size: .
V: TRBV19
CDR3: CASSIYLGVILDGYTF
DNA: TGTGCCAGTAGTATTTATCTGGGGGTAATCCTCGATGGCTACACCTTC

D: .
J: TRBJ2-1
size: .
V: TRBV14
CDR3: CASSQDQGPGNEQFF
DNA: TGTGCCAGCAGCCAAGATCAGGGGCCGGGGAATGAGCAGTTCTTC

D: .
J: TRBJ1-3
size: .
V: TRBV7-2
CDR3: CASSLSGIAGNTIYF
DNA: TGTGCCAGCAGCCTATCGGGGATTGCTGGAAACACCATATATTTT

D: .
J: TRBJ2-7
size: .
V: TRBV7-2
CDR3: CASSLDSGQSYEQYF
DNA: TGTGCCAGCAGCTTGGATAGTGGACAGAGCTACGAGCAGTACTTC

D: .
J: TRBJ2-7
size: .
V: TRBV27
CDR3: CASSPRLPSYEQYF
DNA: TGTGCCAGCAGCCCCCGGCTTCCCAGCTACGAGCAGTACTTC

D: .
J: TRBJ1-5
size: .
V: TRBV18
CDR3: CASSPSGNQPQHF
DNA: TGTGCCAGCTCACCGTCTGGCAATCAGCCCCAGCATTTT

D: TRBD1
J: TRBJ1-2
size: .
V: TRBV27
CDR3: CASWSSGGGFLGGYTF
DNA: TGTGCCAGTTGGTCATCAGGAGGGGGCTTCTTGGGTGGCTACACCTTC

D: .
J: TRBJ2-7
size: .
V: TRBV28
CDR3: CASRVLGGQRYEQYF
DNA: TGTGCCAGCCGTGTCCTAGGCGGACAGCGCTACGAGCAGTACTTC

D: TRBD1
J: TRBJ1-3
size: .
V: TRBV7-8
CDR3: CASSYGQGDGNTIYF
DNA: TGTGCCAGCAGCTACGGACAGGGCGATGGAAACACCATATATTTT

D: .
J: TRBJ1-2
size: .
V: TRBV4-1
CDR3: CASSQDQGFYGYTF
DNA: TGCGCCAGCAGCCAAGATCAGGGGTTCTATGGCTACACCTTC

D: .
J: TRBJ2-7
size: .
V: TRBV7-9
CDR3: CASSSIGEWGPYEQYF
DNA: TGTGCCAGCAGTTCAATTGGGGAGTGGGGCCCCTACGAGCAGTACTTC

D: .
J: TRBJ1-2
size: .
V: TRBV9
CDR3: CASSVEAGSNYGYTF
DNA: TGTGCCAGCAGCGTAGAGGCAGGTTCTAACTATGGCTACACCTTC

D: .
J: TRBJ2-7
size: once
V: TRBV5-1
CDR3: CASSWGTGHYEQYF
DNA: TGCGCCAGCAGCTGGGGGACTGGGCACTACGAGCAGTACTTC

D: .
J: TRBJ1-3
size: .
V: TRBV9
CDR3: CASSVFFSGNTIYF
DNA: TGTGCCAGCAGCGTTTTCTTCTCTGGAAACACCATATATTTT

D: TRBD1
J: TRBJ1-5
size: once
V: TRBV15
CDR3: CATSPTGATNQPQHF
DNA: TGTGCCACCAGCCCGACAGGGGCAACAAATCAGCCCCAGCATTTT

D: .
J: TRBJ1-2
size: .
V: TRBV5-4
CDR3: CATAPDVKRPKVSGYTF
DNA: TGTGCCACCGCGCCCGACGTGAAGCGCCCTAAAGTTAGCGGCTACACCTTC

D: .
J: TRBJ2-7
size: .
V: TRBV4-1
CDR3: CASSQEGFGPHLAATYEQYF
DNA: TGCGCCAGCAGCCAAGAGGGCTTCGGGCCTCACTTGGCGGCTACCTACGAGCAGTACTTC

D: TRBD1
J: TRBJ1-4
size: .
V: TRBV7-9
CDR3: CASSFGTGDAGEKLFF
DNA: TGTGCCAGCAGCTTCGGGACAGGGGACGCTGGCGAAAAACTGTTTTTT

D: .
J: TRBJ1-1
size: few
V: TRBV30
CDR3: CAWSVSPNTEAFF
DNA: TGTGCCTGGAGTGTAAGCCCTAACACTGAAGCTTTCTTT

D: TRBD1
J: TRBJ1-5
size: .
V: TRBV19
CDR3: CASDSQGLQPQHF
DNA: TGTGCCAGCGACTCACAGGGGTTGCAGCCCCAGCATTTT

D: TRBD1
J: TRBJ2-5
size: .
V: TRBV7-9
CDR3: CASSLGQGWETQYF
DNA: TGTGCCAGCAGCTTAGGACAGGGGTGGGAGACCCAGTACTTC

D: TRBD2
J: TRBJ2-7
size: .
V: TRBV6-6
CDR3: CASTKPGQAGDEQYF
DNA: TGTGCCAGCACCAAACCGGGCCAGGCGGGGGACGAGCAGTACTTC

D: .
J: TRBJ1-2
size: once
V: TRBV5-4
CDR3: CASSLGGRNYGYTF
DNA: TGTGCCAGCAGCTTGGGGGGAAGAAACTATGGCTACACCTTC

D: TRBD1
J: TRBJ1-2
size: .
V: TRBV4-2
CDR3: CASSQDRDSEKARYF
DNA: TGTGCCAGCAGCCAAGATAGGGACAGCGAAAAAGCCCGGTACTTC